The TCR beta chain described here comes from a study of cytomegalovirus exposure and HLA in healthy donors. Whole-study findings and limits: Near-uniform donor sequencing depth was presumed by presence/absence analyses. Among TCR beta chains, those listed as cytomegalovirus-associated numbered roughly 150.

Primers for the PCR totalled 60 Vbeta and 13 Jbeta. Method: immunoSEQ multiplex PCR; TCRdb's copy keeps in-frame clones and lacks some. The table lists about 170,000 clones, roughly 60% of them singletons. This clone was picked up a small number of times. The target antigen is unknown. This TCR was recovered from a middle-aged man in good health and CMV-seronegative. The sequenced sample consisted of PBMCs.

The CDR3 region is CASSWDRVNSPLHF. In DNA, the CDR3 is TGTGCCAGCAGTTGGGACAGGGTCAATTCACCCCTCCACTTT. This chain links TRBV28 with TRBJ1-6, with 9 bases lining up with TRBD1. Germline V gene data show CDR1 as MDHEN and CDR2 as SYDVKM. Trimming took 4 bases from V and 7 from J; bases not matched to a gene: 2. The CDR3 sequence is 14 residues long.